A selection of T cell receptor beta chains follows, all from one sample in a study of radiotherapy plus CTLA-4 blockade in lung cancer. Assay used: immunoSEQ multiplex PCR; TCRdb lists only in-frame clones, some missing. This sample has roughly 53,000 clones; approximately 79% occur once, and the top ten carry about 2.9%. Sequenced material: peripheral blood, taken from a patient treated with radiotherapy plus ipilimumab. These receptors originate from a human donor with non-small cell lung cancer who had a partial response to radiotherapy plus ipilimumab. CDR3s include the opening cysteine and the closing phenylalanine or tryptophan. The order of the fields is D gene, J gene, CDR3 length, clone size, V gene, CDR3 DNA, CDR3 protein. The D gene is left open where the match is weak. Size is omitted from some rows. Given values are once, few, many or a class for expanded clones.

D: TRBD1; J: TRBJ2-3; length: 19; size: NA; V: TRBV2; DNA: TGTGCCAGCAGTGAAAATCCCGGTCCAGGGACAGATTTCACAGATACGCAGTATTTT; CDR3: CASSENPGPGTDFTDTQYF
D: TRBD2; J: TRBJ2-2; length: 16; size: few; V: TRBV13; DNA: TGTGCCAGCAGCTCCAGGACTAGCGGGGTTTCCGGGGAGCTGTTTTTT; CDR3: CASSSRTSGVSGELFF
D: NA; J: TRBJ1-5; length: 17; size: NA; V: TRBV19; DNA: TGTGCCAGTAGTACGATGGACAGTCTGGTGGGCAATCAGCCCCAGCATTTT; CDR3: CASSTMDSLVGNQPQHF
D: NA; J: TRBJ1-2; length: 13; size: NA; V: TRBV28; DNA: TGTGCCAGCAGTTTCGGGGAGGCCTATGGCTACACCTTC; CDR3: CASSFGEAYGYTF
D: NA; J: TRBJ2-1; length: 14; size: NA; V: TRBV6-1; DNA: TGTGCCAGCAGTGTAGGGGGGGGCTACAATGAGCAGTTCTTC; CDR3: CASSVGGGYNEQFF
D: NA; J: TRBJ2-2; length: 18; size: NA; V: TRBV9; DNA: TGTGCCAGCAGCGTAGATGGGGGGACGGGCGGGAACACCGGGGAGCTGTTTTTT; CDR3: CASSVDGGTGGNTGELFF
D: NA; J: TRBJ1-5; length: 18; size: few; V: TRBV19; DNA: TGTGCCAGTAGTATCGAGGATCCTTTTAAAGGAGGCAATCAGCCCCAGCATTTT; CDR3: CASSIEDPFKGGNQPQHF
D: TRBD1; J: TRBJ2-7; length: 14; size: NA; V: TRBV7-2; DNA: TGTGCCAGCAGCCCGGGGACAGGGAGGAACGAGCAGTACTTC; CDR3: CASSPGTGRNEQYF
D: TRBD2; J: TRBJ2-7; length: 13; size: NA; V: TRBV7-9; DNA: TGTGCCAGTACGGGGACTAGCACCTACGAGCAGTACTTC; CDR3: CASTGTSTYEQYF
D: TRBD1; J: TRBJ1-1; length: 15; size: NA; V: TRBV9; DNA: TGTGCCAGCAGCGCCAGGACAGGGGATCACACTGAAGCTTTCTTT; CDR3: CASSARTGDHTEAFF
D: NA; J: TRBJ1-4; length: 14; size: NA; V: TRBV5-6; DNA: TGTGCCAGCAGCTCCAGGATGGGTAATGAAAAACTGTTTTTT; CDR3: CASSSRMGNEKLFF
D: NA; J: TRBJ2-5; length: 14; size: NA; V: TRBV6-5; DNA: TGTGCCAGCACCGAAGGGGGAGGGAGAGAGACCCAGTACTTC; CDR3: CASTEGGGRETQYF
D: NA; J: TRBJ1-1; length: 13; size: few; V: TRBV11-3; DNA: TGTGCCAGCAGCTTAGAGCGCTACACTGAAGCTTTCTTT; CDR3: CASSLERYTEAFF
D: NA; J: TRBJ1-2; length: 14; size: few; V: TRBV28; DNA: TGTGCCAGCAGTCTGCCTTGGGCGGAGCGGGGCTACACCTTC; CDR3: CASSLPWAERGYTF
D: NA; J: TRBJ2-7; length: 13; size: NA; V: TRBV9; DNA: TGTGCCAGCAGCGGCCCAGATTCCTACGAGCAGTACTTC; CDR3: CASSGPDSYEQYF
D: TRBD1; J: TRBJ2-1; length: 14; size: once; V: TRBV5-1; DNA: TGCGCCAGCAGCTTGGGGACAGGGGGAGATGAGCAGTTCTTC; CDR3: CASSLGTGGDEQFF
D: NA; J: TRBJ2-3; length: 15; size: NA; V: TRBV5-6; DNA: TGTGCCAGCAGCTTGCTACAGGGCATAGAAGATACGCAGTATTTT; CDR3: CASSLLQGIEDTQYF
D: NA; J: TRBJ1-6; length: 12; size: NA; V: TRBV7-9; DNA: TGTGCCAGCAGCTGGGAGAATTCACCCCTCCACTTT; CDR3: CASSWENSPLHF
D: NA; J: TRBJ1-1; length: 16; size: NA; V: TRBV5-1; DNA: TGCGCCAGCACCCAAAGCGGGAGAGCTGGCGGAACTGAAGCTTTCTTT; CDR3: CASTQSGRAGGTEAFF
D: TRBD1; J: TRBJ1-1; length: 13; size: few; V: TRBV9; DNA: TGTGCCAGCAGCGCTGGGACAGGGTCTGAAGCTTTCTTT; CDR3: CASSAGTGSEAFF
D: TRBD1; J: TRBJ2-2; length: 17; size: few; V: TRBV2; DNA: TGTGCCAGCAGGGAAACCGGGACAGGGAGGGACACCGGGGAGCTGTTTTTT; CDR3: CASRETGTGRDTGELFF
D: TRBD1; J: TRBJ2-7; length: 14; size: NA; V: TRBV7-2; DNA: TGTGCCAGCAGCTCAGTACCAGACAGGGGCGAGCAGTACTTC; CDR3: CASSSVPDRGEQYF
D: NA; J: TRBJ2-5; length: 14; size: once; V: TRBV2; DNA: TGTGCCAGCGGAGGGGGGGGGCGTAGGGAGACCCAGTACTTC; CDR3: CASGGGGRRETQYF
D: TRBD1; J: TRBJ2-7; length: 15; size: NA; V: TRBV9; DNA: TGTGCCAGCAGCTTTACTGGGACAGGGGGCTCCGAGCAGTACTTC; CDR3: CASSFTGTGGSEQYF
D: NA; J: TRBJ1-1; length: 15; size: NA; V: TRBV7-8; DNA: TGTGCCAGCAGCCGACAGGCAGGAATGAACACTGAAGCTTTCTTT; CDR3: CASSRQAGMNTEAFF
D: NA; J: TRBJ1-2; length: 17; size: NA; V: TRBV7-5; DNA: TGTGTCAGAAGACAAACCCGGGACAGCAAATATAACTATGGCTACACCTTC; CDR3: CVRRQTRDSKYNYGYTF
D: TRBD2; J: TRBJ2-4; length: 17; size: NA; V: TRBV2; DNA: TGTGCCAGCAGTGAAGATGAGCGGGGAGTAGCCAAAAACATTCAGTACTTC; CDR3: CASSEDERGVAKNIQYF
D: NA; J: TRBJ2-3; length: 14; size: NA; V: TRBV5-1; DNA: TGCGCCAGCAGGAGGGGCGGGGACGCAGATACGCAGTATTTT; CDR3: CASRRGGDADTQYF
D: TRBD1; J: TRBJ1-1; length: 15; size: once; V: TRBV6-1; DNA: TGTGCCAGCAGTGTGGACAGGGACTTGAACACTGAAGCTTTCTTT; CDR3: CASSVDRDLNTEAFF
D: NA; J: TRBJ1-1; length: 13; size: few; V: TRBV4-1; DNA: TGCGCCAGCAGCCAAGTTAGGCTAGTTGAAGCTTTCTTT; CDR3: CASSQVRLVEAFF
D: NA; J: TRBJ1-1; length: 13; size: NA; V: TRBV10-3; DNA: TGTGCCATCAAGGGACTGCCGAACACTGAAGCTTTCTTT; CDR3: CAIKGLPNTEAFF
D: NA; J: TRBJ2-5; length: 17; size: NA; V: TRBV7-2; DNA: TGTGCCAGCAGCTCCCTGGATCCAACAGGGTTTCGGGAGACCCAGTACTTC; CDR3: CASSSLDPTGFRETQYF
D: TRBD1; J: TRBJ1-2; length: 15; size: few; V: TRBV27; DNA: TGTGCCAGCAGTCCCTCGGGACAGGGGAGCTATGGCTACACCTTC; CDR3: CASSPSGQGSYGYTF
D: TRBD2; J: TRBJ2-3; length: 17; size: NA; V: TRBV7-6; DNA: TGTGCCAGCAGCGCCCGGGGAAGCGGGGGAGGGGGAGATACGCAGTATTTT; CDR3: CASSARGSGGGGDTQYF
D: NA; J: TRBJ1-1; length: 13; size: NA; V: TRBV5-4; DNA: TGTGCCAGCAGCTTAAGGGGGTGGACTGAAGCTTTCTTT; CDR3: CASSLRGWTEAFF